A single T cell receptor beta chain is shown here with its context. Its target is not known. The data were obtained in a study of cytomegalovirus exposure and HLA in healthy donors. Regarding the study as a whole: There were a few CMV-associated chains whose specificity for CMV antigens was confirmed in vitro. Certain sequence variants were highly shared and formed a cluster, and this cluster was likely a sequencing artifact.

Both 60 Vbeta primers and 13 Jbeta primers went into the PCR. Profiled with immunoSEQ multiplex PCR; TCRdb holds only in-frame clones, not every one. In all, the sample yields about 170,000 clones. The receptor comes from a woman under 30 in good health and CMV-seropositive. What was sequenced was PBMCs.

CDR3 protein: CASRTGTGGLGYTF. The CDR3 DNA reads as TGTGCCAGCAGGACTGGGACAGGGGGCCTTGGCTACACCTTC. V is TRBV5-4 and J is TRBJ1-2; 12 bases match TRBD1. Germline loops: CDR1 SGHNT, CDR2 YYREEE (reference sequence). This CDR3 has 14 amino acids. V trimming: 5 bases; J trimming: 7 bases; junction bases outside the gene matches: 6.